This is a list of T cell receptor beta chains from one sample in a study of blood T cell repertoires in COVID-19. Sequencing used immunoSEQ multiplex PCR; TCRdb keeps in-frame clones, though not all of them. The data contain about 410,000 clones, around nine tenths of them singletons. Sequenced input: peripheral blood. Receptors were obtained from a woman aged 40 to 50 with COVID-19, enrolled during active disease. CDR3s include the opening cysteine and the closing phenylalanine or tryptophan. Each record gives: V gene, clone size, D gene, J gene, CDR3 length, CDR3 DNA, CDR3 protein. The D gene is left open where the match is weak. A row's size may be missing; if present it is once, few, many or a size class.

>TRBV6-4|once|TRBD1|TRBJ1-2|13
TGTGCCAGCAGTTCGACAGGGTGGGATGGCTACACCTTC
CASSSTGWDGYTF
>TRBV12-3/TRBV12-4|-|-|TRBJ1-2|10
TGTGCCAGCACTAAAACTGAGCTCTCCTTC
CASTKTELSF
>TRBV11-2|-|TRBD2|TRBJ2-1|16
TGTGCCAGCAGCACTCTAAGCGGGAAGCGTGCGGGTGAGCAGTTCTTC
CASSTLSGKRAGEQFF
>TRBV19|-|-|TRBJ2-1|12
TGTGCCAGTAGTATGCTGGAGGGACGGCGGCTCTTC
CASSMLEGRRLF
>TRBV5-1|once|-|TRBJ2-7|13
TGCGCCAGCAGCTTGGGGCAAGACTACGAGCAGTACTTC
CASSLGQDYEQYF
>TRBV4-1|-|TRBD2|TRBJ2-2|14
TGCGCCAGCAGAACGGGGGGAAACACCGGGGAGCTGTTTTTT
CASRTGGNTGELFF
>TRBV6-2/TRBV6-3|-|TRBD2|TRBJ2-3|16
TGTGCCAGCAGCCTCGGACTAGCGGGATCCACAGATACGCAGTATTTT
CASSLGLAGSTDTQYF
>TRBV15|-|TRBD1|TRBJ2-7|15
TGTGCCACTCGCACTCCGGGACAGGGAATCCACGAGCAGTACTTC
CATRTPGQGIHEQYF
>TRBV14|-|-|TRBJ2-7|12
TGTGCCAGCAGCCAAGGCAGCTACGAGCAGTACTTC
CASSQGSYEQYF
>TRBV7-2|-|TRBD2|TRBJ2-3|17
TGTGCCAGCAGCTTAGGGCGGGGGGGAGTCCTCACAGATACGCAGTATTTT
CASSLGRGGVLTDTQYF
>TRBV19|-|TRBD1|TRBJ1-4|16
TGTGCCAGTAGTATAGATGGCACAGGGGGGAATGAAAAACTGTTTTTT
CASSIDGTGGNEKLFF
>TRBV5-4|-|TRBD1|TRBJ2-7|15
TGTGCCAGCAGCTCCCTACAGGGGGGTGCCTACGAGCAGTACTTC
CASSSLQGGAYEQYF
>TRBV7-9|few|TRBD1|TRBJ2-2|16
TGTGCCAGAGATTATACAGGGGCGCAAGGGACCGGGGAGCTGTTTTTT
CARDYTGAQGTGELFF
>TRBV27|-|-|TRBJ2-3|14
TGTGCCAGCAAAACAGCGAGGGCCGTAGATACGCAGTATTTT
CASKTARAVDTQYF
>TRBV5-4|-|-|TRBJ1-1|15
TGTGCCAGCAGCTTGGACGGGACACCGAACACTGAAGCTTTCTTT
CASSLDGTPNTEAFF
>TRBV10-2|-|-|TRBJ1-6|16
TGCGCCACGGTGGGGGCAGGTAGCTCCTATAATTCACCCCTCCACTTT
CATVGAGSSYNSPLHF
>TRBV18|-|TRBD1|TRBJ1-3|17
TGTGCCAGCTCACCGGGACAGGGGGCTTTCTCTGGAAACACCATATATTTT
CASSPGQGAFSGNTIYF
>TRBV30|-|-|TRBJ1-5|13
TGTGCCTGGAACCGCCTCGCAGATCAGCCCCAGCATTTT
CAWNRLADQPQHF
>TRBV2|-|-|TRBJ1-3|12
TGTGCCAGCAGTGATATAGGAAACACCATATATTTT
CASSDIGNTIYF
>TRBV29-1|-|-|TRBJ1-5|12
TGCAGCGTTGGGGCAGGTAGTCAACCCCAGCATTTT
CSVGAGSQPQHF